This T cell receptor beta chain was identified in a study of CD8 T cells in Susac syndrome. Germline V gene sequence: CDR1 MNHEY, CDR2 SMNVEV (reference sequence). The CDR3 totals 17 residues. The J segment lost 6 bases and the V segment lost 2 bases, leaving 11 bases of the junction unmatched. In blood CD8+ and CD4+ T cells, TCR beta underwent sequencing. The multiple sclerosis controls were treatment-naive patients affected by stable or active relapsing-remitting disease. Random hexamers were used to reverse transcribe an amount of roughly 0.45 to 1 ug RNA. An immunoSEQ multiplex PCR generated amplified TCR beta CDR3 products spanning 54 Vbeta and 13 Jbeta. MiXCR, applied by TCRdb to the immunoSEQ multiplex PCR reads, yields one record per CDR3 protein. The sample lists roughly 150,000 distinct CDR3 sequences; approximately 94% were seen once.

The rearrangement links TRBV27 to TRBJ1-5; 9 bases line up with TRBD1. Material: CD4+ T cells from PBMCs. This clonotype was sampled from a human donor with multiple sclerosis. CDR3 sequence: CASSLQPGTGRAQPQHF. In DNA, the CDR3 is TGTGCCAGCAGTTTACAGCCGGGGACAGGGAGGGCTCAGCCCCAGCATTTT.